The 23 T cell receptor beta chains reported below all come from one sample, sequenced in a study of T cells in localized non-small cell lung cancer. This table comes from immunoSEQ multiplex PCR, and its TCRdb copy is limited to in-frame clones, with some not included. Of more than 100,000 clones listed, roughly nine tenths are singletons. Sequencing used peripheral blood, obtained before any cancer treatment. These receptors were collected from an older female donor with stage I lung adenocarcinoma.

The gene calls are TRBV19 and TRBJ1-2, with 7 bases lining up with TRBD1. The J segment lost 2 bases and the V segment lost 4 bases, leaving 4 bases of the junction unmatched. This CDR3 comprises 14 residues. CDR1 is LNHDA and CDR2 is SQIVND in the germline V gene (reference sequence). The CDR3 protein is CASSTDRWNYGYTF. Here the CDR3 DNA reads TGTGCCAGTAGTACGGACAGGTGGAACTATGGCTACACCTTC. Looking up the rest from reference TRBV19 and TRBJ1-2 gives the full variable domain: DGGITQSPKYLFRKEGQNVTLSCEQNLNHDAMYWYRQDPGQGLRLIYYSQIVNDFQKGDIAEGYSVSREKKESFPLTVTSAQKNPTAFYLCASSTDRWNYGYTFGSGTRLTVV.

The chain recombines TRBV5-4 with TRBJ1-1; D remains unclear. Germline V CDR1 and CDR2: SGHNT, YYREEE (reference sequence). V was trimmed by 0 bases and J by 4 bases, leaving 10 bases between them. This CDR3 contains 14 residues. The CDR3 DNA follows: TGTGCCAGCAGCTTGGAGCTCGAGGCCACTGAAGCTTTCTTT. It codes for CASSLELEATEAFF. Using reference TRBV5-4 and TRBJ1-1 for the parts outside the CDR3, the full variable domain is ETGVTQSPTHLIKTRGQQVTLRCSSQSGHNTVSWYQQALGQGPQFIFQYYREEENGRGNFPPRFSGLQFPNYSSELNVNALELDDSALYLCASSLELEATEAFFGQGTRLTVV.

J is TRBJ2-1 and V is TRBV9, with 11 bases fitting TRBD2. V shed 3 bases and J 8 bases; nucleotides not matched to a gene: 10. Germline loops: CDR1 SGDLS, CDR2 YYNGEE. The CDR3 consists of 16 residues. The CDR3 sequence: CASSDNSGRAWDEQFF. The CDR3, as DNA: TGTGCCAGCAGCGACAATAGCGGGAGGGCCTGGGATGAGCAGTTCTTC.

As DNA, the CDR3 is TGTGCCTCTTACCCCCGGACAGGACTCGAGGGCTACACCTTC. Amino acid sequence: CASYPRTGLEGYTF. The gene calls are TRBV19 and TRBJ1-2, with 7 nucleotides matching TRBD1. The trim removed 11 bases at V and 8 bases at J, leaving 17 bases unmatched. CDR1 and CDR2 (germline): LNHDA, SQIVND (reference sequence). The CDR3 has 14 amino acids.

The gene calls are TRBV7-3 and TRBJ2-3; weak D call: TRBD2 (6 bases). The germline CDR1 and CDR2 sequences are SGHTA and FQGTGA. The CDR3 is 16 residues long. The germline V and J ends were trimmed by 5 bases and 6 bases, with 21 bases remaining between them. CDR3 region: CASSRLSGAGVDTQYF. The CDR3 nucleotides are TGTGCCAGCAGCCGCCTTTCGGGAGCCGGCGTGGATACGCAGTATTTT.

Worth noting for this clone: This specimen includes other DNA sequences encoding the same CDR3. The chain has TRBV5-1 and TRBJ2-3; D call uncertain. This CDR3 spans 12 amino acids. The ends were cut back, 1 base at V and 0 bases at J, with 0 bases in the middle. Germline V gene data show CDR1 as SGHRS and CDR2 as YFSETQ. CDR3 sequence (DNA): TGCGCCAGCAGCTTGAGCACAGATACGCAGTATTTT. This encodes CASSLSTDTQYF. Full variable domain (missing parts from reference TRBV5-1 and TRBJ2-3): KAGVTQTPRYLIKTRGQQVTLSCSPISGHRSVSWYQQTPGQGLQFLFEYFSETQRNKGNFPGRFSGRQFSNSRSEMNVSTLELGDSALYLCASSLSTDTQYFGPGTRLTVL.

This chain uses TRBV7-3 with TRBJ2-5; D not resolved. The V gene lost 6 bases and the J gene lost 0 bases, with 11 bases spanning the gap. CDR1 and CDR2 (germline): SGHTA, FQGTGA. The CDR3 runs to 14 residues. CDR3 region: CASSPSVYQETQYF. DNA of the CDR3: TGTGCCAGCAGTCCAAGCGTGTACCAAGAGACCCAGTACTTC.

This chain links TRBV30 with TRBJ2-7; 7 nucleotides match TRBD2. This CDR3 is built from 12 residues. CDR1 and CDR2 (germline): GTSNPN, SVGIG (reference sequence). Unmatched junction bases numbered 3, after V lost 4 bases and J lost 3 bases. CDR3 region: CAWKGGSYEQYF. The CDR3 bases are TGTGCCTGGAAGGGAGGGAGCTACGAGCAGTACTTC.

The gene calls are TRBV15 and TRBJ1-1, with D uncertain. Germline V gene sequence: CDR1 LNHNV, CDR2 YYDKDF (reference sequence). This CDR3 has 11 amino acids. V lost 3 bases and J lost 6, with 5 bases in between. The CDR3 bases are TGTGCCACCAGCAGGGCAGCTGAAGCTTTCTTT. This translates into CATSRAAEAFF.

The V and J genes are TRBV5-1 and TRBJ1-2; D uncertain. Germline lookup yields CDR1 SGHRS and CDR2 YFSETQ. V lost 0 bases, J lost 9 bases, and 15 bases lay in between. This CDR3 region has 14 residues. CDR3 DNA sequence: TGCGCCAGCAGCTTGGAAGGTGCCGACATGCGCTACACCTTC. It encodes CASSLEGADMRYTF.

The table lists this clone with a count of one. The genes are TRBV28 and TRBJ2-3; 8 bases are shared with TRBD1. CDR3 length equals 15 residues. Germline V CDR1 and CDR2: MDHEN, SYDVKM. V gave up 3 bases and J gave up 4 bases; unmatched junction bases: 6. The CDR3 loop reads CASSFPRGQSDTQYF. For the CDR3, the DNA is TGTGCCAGCAGTTTCCCCAGGGGGCAGTCAGATACGCAGTATTTT.

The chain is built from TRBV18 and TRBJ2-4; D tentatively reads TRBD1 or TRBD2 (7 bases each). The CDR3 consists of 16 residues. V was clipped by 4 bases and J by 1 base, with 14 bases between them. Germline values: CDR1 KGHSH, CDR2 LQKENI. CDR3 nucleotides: TGTGCCAGCTCACAAAGCAGGGGGGGTGCCAAAAACATTCAGTACTTC. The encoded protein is CASSQSRGGAKNIQYF.

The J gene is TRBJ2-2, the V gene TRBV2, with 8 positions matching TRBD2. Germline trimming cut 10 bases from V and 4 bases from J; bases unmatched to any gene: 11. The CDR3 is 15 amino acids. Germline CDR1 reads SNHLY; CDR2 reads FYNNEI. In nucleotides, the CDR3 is TGTGCCACCCACCCGAGCGGGAGCGGCACCGGGGAGCTGTTTTTT. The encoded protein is CATHPSGSGTGELFF. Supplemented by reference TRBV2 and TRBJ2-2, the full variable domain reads EPEVTQTPSHQVTQMGQEVILRCVPISNHLYFYWYRQILGQKVEFLVSFYNNEISEKSEIFDDQFSVERPDGSNFTLKIRSTKLEDSAMYFCATHPSGSGTGELFFGEGSRLTVL.

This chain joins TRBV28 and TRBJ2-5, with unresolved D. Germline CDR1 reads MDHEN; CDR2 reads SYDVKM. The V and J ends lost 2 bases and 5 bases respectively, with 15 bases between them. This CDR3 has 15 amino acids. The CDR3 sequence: CASSLHSPSGETQYF. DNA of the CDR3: TGTGCCAGCAGTTTACATTCCCCGAGTGGGGAGACCCAGTACTTC. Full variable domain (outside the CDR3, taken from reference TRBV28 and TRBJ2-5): DVKVTQSSRYLVKRTGEKVFLECVQDMDHENMFWYRQDPGLGLRLIYFSYDVKMKEKGDIPEGYSVSREKKERFSLILESASTNQTSMYLCASSLHSPSGETQYFGPGTRLLVL.

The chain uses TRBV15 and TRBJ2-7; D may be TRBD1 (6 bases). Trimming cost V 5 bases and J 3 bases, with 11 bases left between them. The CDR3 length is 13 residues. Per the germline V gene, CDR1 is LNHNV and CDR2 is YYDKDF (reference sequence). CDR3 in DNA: TGTGCCACCAGCGACCGGGACAACTACGAGCAGTACTTC. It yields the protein CATSDRDNYEQYF.

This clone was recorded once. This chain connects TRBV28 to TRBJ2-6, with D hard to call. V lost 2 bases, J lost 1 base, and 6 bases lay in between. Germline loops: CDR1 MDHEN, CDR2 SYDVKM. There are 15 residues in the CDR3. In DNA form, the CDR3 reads TGTGCCAGCAGTTTAAATCCATCTGGGGCCAACGTCCTGACTTTC. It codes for CASSLNPSGANVLTF.

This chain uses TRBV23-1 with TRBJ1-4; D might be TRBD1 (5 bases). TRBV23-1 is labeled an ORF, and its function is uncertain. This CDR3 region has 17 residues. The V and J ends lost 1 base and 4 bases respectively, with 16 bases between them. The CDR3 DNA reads TGCGCCAGCAGTCAATTCCCACCGGGACGGGATAATGAAAAACTGTTTTTT. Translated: CASSQFPPGRDNEKLFF.

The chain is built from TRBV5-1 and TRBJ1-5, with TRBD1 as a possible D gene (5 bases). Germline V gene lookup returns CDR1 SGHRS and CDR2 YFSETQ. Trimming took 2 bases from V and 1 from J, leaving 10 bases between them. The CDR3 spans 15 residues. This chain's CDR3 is CASSFGGLSNQPQHF. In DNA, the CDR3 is TGCGCCAGCAGCTTCGGGGGGTTAAGCAATCAGCCCCAGCATTTT.

CDR3 region: CASRGQGHYEQYF. CDR3 in DNA: TGTGCCAGCAGGGGTCAGGGTCACTACGAGCAGTACTTC. The chain carries TRBV6-5 and TRBJ2-7; possibly TRBD1 for D (5 bases). V was pared by 6 bases and J by 3 bases, with 12 bases between. The germline gives CDR1 MNHEY, CDR2 SVGAGI. The CDR3 runs 13 residues.

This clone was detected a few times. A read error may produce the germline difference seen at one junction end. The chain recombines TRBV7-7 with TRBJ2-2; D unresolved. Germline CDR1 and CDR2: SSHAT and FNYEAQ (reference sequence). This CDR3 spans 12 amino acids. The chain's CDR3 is CASSYENGELFF. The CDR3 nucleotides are TGTGCTAGCAGCTACGAAAATGGGGAGCTGTTTTTT.

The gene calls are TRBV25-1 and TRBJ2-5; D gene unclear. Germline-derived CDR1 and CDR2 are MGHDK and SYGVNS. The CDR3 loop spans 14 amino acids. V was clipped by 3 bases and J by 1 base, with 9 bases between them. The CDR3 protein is CASSDGFAQETQYF. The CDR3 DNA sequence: TGTGCCAGCAGTGACGGTTTCGCCCAAGAGACCCAGTACTTC.

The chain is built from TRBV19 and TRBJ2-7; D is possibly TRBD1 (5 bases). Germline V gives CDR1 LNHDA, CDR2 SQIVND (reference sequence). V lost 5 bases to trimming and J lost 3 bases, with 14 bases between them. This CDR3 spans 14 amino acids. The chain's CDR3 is CASSSSSRGYEQYF. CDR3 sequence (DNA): TGTGCCAGTAGTTCATCTAGTAGGGGCTACGAGCAGTACTTC. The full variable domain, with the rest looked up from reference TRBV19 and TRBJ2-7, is DGGITQSPKYLFRKEGQNVTLSCEQNLNHDAMYWYRQDPGQGLRLIYYSQIVNDFQKGDIAEGYSVSREKKESFPLTVTSAQKNPTAFYLCASSSSSRGYEQYFGPGTRLTVT.

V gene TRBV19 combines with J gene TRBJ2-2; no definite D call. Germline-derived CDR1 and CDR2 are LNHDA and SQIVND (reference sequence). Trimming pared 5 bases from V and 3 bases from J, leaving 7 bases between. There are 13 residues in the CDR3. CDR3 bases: TGTGCCAGTAGTCCCGCCGACACCGGGGAGCTGTTTTTT. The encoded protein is CASSPADTGELFF.